This T cell receptor (beta chain) was documented in a study of T cell responses to AZD1222 COVID-19 vaccine. With regard to this clone: The antigen is undetermined.

Study conclusions and caveats: The sample set comprised mostly white British donors with more females, and clonal diversity was possibly underestimated. Spike-specific TCR breadth and depth grew following two AZD1222 doses. Only five or six people who got AZD1222 tested seropositive at baseline. Nearly half of unique spike-specific TCRs reportedly avoided B.1.351 and B.1.1.7 mutated regions.

Repertoires were generated with immunoSEQ multiplex PCR, while TCRdb's copy carries only in-frame clones and drops some. The data show about 110,000 clones, roughly 86% seen once. Sequencing used peripheral blood, obtained on day 0 of AZD1222 vaccination. The receptor was isolated from an adult in good health.

CDR3 in amino acids: CASSPPEGITEAFF. The CDR3 bases are TGTGCCAGCAGCCCCCCCGAGGGGATCACTGAAGCTTTCTTT. This chain connects TRBV6-2 or TRBV6-3 to TRBJ1-1; tentatively, D is TRBD1 (5 bases). The CDR3 covers 14 residues. Germline CDR1 MNHEY, CDR2 SVGEGT. Trimming left V 6 bases short and J 4 bases short, with 15 bases between.